This TCR beta chain was captured in a study of tumor-infiltrating lymphocytes in primary liver carcinoma. Study context: In every tissue type, samples returned a similar yield of roughly 3.65 to 7.13 million productive TCRbeta reads. Points from the study as a whole: When set against blood, tumors had a significantly higher top-250-clone fraction (p = 0.039).

For this clonotype: As yet, its antigen is unknown. Relative to the germline gene, one junction end is altered; a read error may explain this.

The study co-extracted DNA and RNA from 20-30 mg of unsorted bulk tissue. The CDR3 is made up of 15 amino acids. Germline assignment: CDR1 SGHAT and CDR2 FQNNGV. TCR beta cDNA was reverse-transcribed from 450 to 500 ng of total RNA. The reaction used a constant-region primer and ProtoScript II reverse transcriptase. Amplification in three nested multiplex PCR rounds with slightly modified ARM-PCR gave rise to TCR beta libraries. In the first two PCR rounds, TRBV1-TRBV30 forward primers were paired with a C-beta reverse primer, and each round lasted roughly 10 cycles. TCRdb reprocessed the multiplex PCR reads via MiXCR and lists one record per CDR3 protein. The table shows 80,000 or so distinct CDR3 sequences, with 71% occurring only once.

The gene calls are TRBV11-2 and TRBJ2-2; maybe TRBD2 (5 bases). Sequencing was done on a sample of liver tumor tissue from sampling region 4. This sample's subset: tumor region T4, right-lateral pole. This TCR was sampled from a woman aged 55 to 70 with primary liver carcinoma and hepatitis B virus infection. The CDR3 region is CASSPPQGLTGELSF. CDR3 nucleotide sequence: TGTGCCAGCAGCCCTCCGCAAGGGCTGACCGGGGAGCTGTCTTTT. The full variable domain, completed using reference TRBV11-2 and TRBJ2-2, is EAGVAQSPRYKIIEKRQSVAFWCNPISGHATLYWYQQILGQGPKLLIQFQNNGVVDDSQLPKDRFSAERLKGVDSTLKIQPAKLEDSAVYLCASSPPQGLTGELSFGEGSRLTVL.